Sequencing of this T cell receptor beta chain was carried out in a study of T cell responses to AZD1222 COVID-19 vaccine. General study findings and limits: Unmutated variant regions are reportedly targeted by nearly half of spike-specific TCRs. Donors in the cohort were predominantly white British and more often female, and clonal diversity was possibly underestimated. Baseline serostatus was positive in only a handful of AZD1222 recipients.

Comments on this clone: Its specificity is not known.

Second doses were pooled across both intervals (about 4 or about 12 weeks). Profiling relied on immunoSEQ multiplex PCR, and the TCRdb table lists in-frame clones only, not all of them. In the table there are about 140,000 clones, 85% to 95% of which are singletons. Between the trimmed V and J ends, which lost 6 bases and 7 bases, there was a span of 15 bases. Germline V gene sequence: CDR1 SQVTM, CDR2 ANQGSEA. The CDR3 length is 13 residues. Here the sequenced sample was peripheral blood, taken 28 days after the second AZD1222 dose. The clonotype was recovered from an adult who received the AZD1222 COVID-19 vaccine. This chain joins TRBV29-1 and TRBJ2-2; the D gene is possibly TRBD2 (7 bases). The CDR3 DNA reads as TGCAGCGTGGGGGGGCATGCGGGCGGGGAGCTGTTTTTT. Its protein product is CSVGGHAGGELFF.